This passage covers 20 T cell receptor beta chains from one sample sequenced in a study of CD8+ T cells in alopecia areata. Sequencing templates came from extracted RNA that was reverse transcribed into cDNA. The assay was immunoSEQ multiplex PCR, and TCRdb's table has in-frame clones only and misses some. Here the sample spans some 98,000 clones, approximately 60% being singletons. Treatment of the sample: oral pan-JAK inhibitor, 5-10 mg twice daily. This sample comprised CD8+ T cells sorted from blood, obtained at week 4, from a patient treated with tofacitinib. The receptors come from a human donor with alopecia areata.

The CDR3 loop is CSVEDPGTSGGARNIQYF. The CDR3 DNA is TGCAGCGTTGAAGATCCCGGGACTAGCGGGGGGGCCCGGAACATTCAGTACTTC. The genes are TRBV29-1 and TRBJ2-4, with 16 bases matching TRBD2. The germline gives CDR1 SQVTM, CDR2 ANQGSEA. V shed 0 bases and J 7 bases; nucleotides not matched to a gene: 9. This CDR3 has 18 amino acids.

This chain joins TRBV27 and TRBJ1-5; D is possibly TRBD1 (6 bases). This CDR3 spans 14 amino acids. Between the trimmed V and J ends, which lost 5 bases and 4 bases, there was a span of 12 bases. Per germline, CDR1 MNHEY and CDR2 SMNVEV (reference sequence). CDR3 nucleotides: TGTGCCAGCAGTCAACAGGGAATGAATCAGCCCCAGCATTTT. It encodes CASSQQGMNQPQHF.

This clone ranks as hyperexpanded (1% or more). The chain employs TRBV2 and TRBJ2-7; D remains ambiguous. Germline values: CDR1 SNHLY, CDR2 FYNNEI. The CDR3 has 12 amino acids. V was cut by 3 bases and J by 6 bases, with 9 bases left in between. The CDR3 sequence is CASSDVTGEQYF. In DNA form, the CDR3 reads TGTGCCAGCAGTGACGTTACTGGCGAGCAGTACTTC.

This chain joins TRBV5-6 and TRBJ2-3; TRBD2 matches at 7 bases. The CDR3 is 14 amino acids. The germline gives CDR1 SGHDT, CDR2 YYEEEE. Trimming removed 3 bases from V and 1 base from J; junction bases left unmatched: 2. The CDR3, as DNA: TGTGCCAGCAGCTCTGGGAGGGGCACAGATACGCAGTATTTT. As protein: CASSSGRGTDTQYF.

This clone showed up just once. V and J are TRBV7-9 and TRBJ2-2; 8 bases are shared with TRBD2. The CDR3 has 15 residues. The V and J ends lost 4 bases and 6 bases, in that order; junction bases with no gene match: 7. From germline, CDR1 is SEHNR and CDR2 FQNEAQ (reference sequence). The CDR3 is CASSSRTSRPGELFF. DNA for the CDR3: TGTGCCAGCAGCTCCCGGACTAGCCGCCCCGGGGAGCTGTTTTTT.

The rearrangement links TRBV9 to TRBJ2-1, with a possible D match to TRBD2 (6 bases). CDR1 and CDR2 (germline): SGDLS, YYNGEE. Trimming removed 0 bases from V and 4 bases from J, with 11 bases in between. The CDR3 totals 15 residues. CDR3 sequence (DNA): TGTGCCAGCAGCGTAGGCCAGCGGGTATACAATGAGCAGTTCTTC. Translating it yields CASSVGQRVYNEQFF.

Notes on this clone: Other DNA sequences from this sample encode an identical CDR3 as well. This sequence joins TRBV30 and TRBJ1-1, with a weak D call TRBD1 (5 bases). Trimming removed 1 base at V and 1 base at J, with 7 bases between. The germline V gene encodes CDR1 GTSNPN and CDR2 SVGIG (reference sequence). The CDR3 covers 13 residues. This CDR3 is CAWSATGNTEAFF. CDR3 nucleotides: TGTGCCTGGAGTGCAACAGGGAACACTGAAGCTTTCTTT.

In its sample, this clone was seen a few times. The V and J genes are TRBV5-6 and TRBJ2-5, with D possibly called TRBD1 or TRBD2 (5 bases each). This CDR3 contains 14 residues. The germline V gene encodes CDR1 SGHDT and CDR2 YYEEEE. V lost 0 bases, J lost 5 bases, and 11 bases lay in between. The CDR3 region is CASSLVQGRETQYF. CDR3 nucleotides: TGTGCCAGCAGCTTGGTGCAGGGACGGGAGACCCAGTACTTC.

The rearrangement links TRBV7-9 to TRBJ2-7, with 7 nucleotides matching TRBD1. The ends lost 4 bases at V and 3 bases at J; junction bases unmatched: 12. The germline V gene has CDR1 SEHNR and CDR2 FQNEAQ (reference sequence). The CDR3 contains 16 residues. CDR3: CASSSNRGPKIYEQYF. The CDR3 DNA is TGTGCCAGCAGCTCCAACAGGGGACCGAAAATCTACGAGCAGTACTTC. Based on the CDR3 plus reference TRBV7-9 and TRBJ2-7, the full variable domain is DTGVSQNPRHKITKRGQNVTFRCDPISEHNRLYWYRQTLGQGPEFLTYFQNEAQLEKSRLLSDRFSAERPKGSFSTLEIQRTEQGDSAMYLCASSSNRGPKIYEQYFGPGTRLTVT.

This chain joins TRBV27 and TRBJ1-2, with 9 bases that match TRBD1. The V gene end was trimmed by 5 bases and the J gene end by 2 bases; junction bases not matched to a gene: 6. The CDR3 has 15 amino acids. Germline V gives CDR1 MNHEY, CDR2 SMNVEV (reference sequence). This CDR3 is CASSQTGGTNYGYTF. The CDR3 DNA reads as TGTGCCAGCAGTCAGACAGGGGGAACAAACTATGGCTACACCTTC.

This sequence joins TRBV11-2 and TRBJ1-2, with unresolved D. CDR1 and CDR2 from the germline V gene are SGHAT and FQNNGV. The CDR3 loop spans 12 amino acids. V lost 6 bases to trimming and J lost 6 bases, with 11 bases between them. CDR3 sequence: CASRLGWHGYTF. The DNA of the CDR3 is TGTGCCAGCAGACTGGGGTGGCATGGCTACACCTTC.

V and J are TRBV28 and TRBJ2-1; possibly TRBD2 for D (6 bases). The germline gives CDR1 MDHEN, CDR2 SYDVKM. V lost 5 bases and J 5 bases, leaving 10 bases between the germline ends. The CDR3 consists of 13 residues. CDR3 bases: TGTGCCAGCAGTCCTAAGCGGGACAATGAGCAGTTCTTC. Its protein is CASSPKRDNEQFF.

V gene TRBV13 combines with J gene TRBJ2-7, with D possibly being TRBD1 (5 bases). V was trimmed by 5 bases and J by 4 bases, leaving 12 bases between them. Germline V CDR1 and CDR2: PRHDT, FYEKMQ (reference sequence). The CDR3 has 13 residues. CDR3 DNA: TGTGCCAGCAGCGTTAGCTCAGGGTACGAGCAGTACTTC. Translation gives CASSVSSGYEQYF.

This clone was seen a few times. CDR3 protein: CASSVGTGRGADTIYF. The CDR3 DNA reads as TGTGCCAGCAGCGTAGGAACCGGCAGGGGTGCGGACACCATATATTTT. V usage is TRBV9 and J usage is TRBJ1-3; possible D gene TRBD1, 6 bases. This CDR3 region has 16 residues. CDR1 is SGDLS and CDR2 is YYNGEE in the germline V gene. The ends were cut back, 0 bases at V and 8 bases at J, with 18 bases in the middle. Looking up the rest from reference TRBV9 and TRBJ1-3 gives the full variable domain: DSGVTQTPKHLITATGQRVTLRCSPRSGDLSVYWYQQSLDQGLQFLIQYYNGEERAKGNILERFSAQQFPDLHSELNLSSLELGDSALYFCASSVGTGRGADTIYFGEGSWLTVV.

The V call is TRBV27, the J call TRBJ2-2; D perhaps matches TRBD1 (5 bases). Trimming took off 2 bases at V and 2 bases at J, with 6 bases between the two ends. Germline CDR1 reads MNHEY; CDR2 reads SMNVEV (reference sequence). The CDR3 totals 14 residues. The CDR3 loop is CASSLDSNTGELFF. CDR3 in DNA: TGTGCCAGCAGTTTAGACAGTAACACCGGGGAGCTGTTTTTT.

V is TRBV13 and J is TRBJ1-1; tentatively, D is TRBD1 (6 bases). This CDR3 has 15 residues. From germline, CDR1 is PRHDT and CDR2 FYEKMQ (reference sequence). The V end lost 7 bases, the J end lost 2 bases, and 17 bases lay between the germline ends. The chain's CDR3 is CASNRRGTPNTEAFF. Written as DNA, the CDR3 is TGTGCCAGCAATAGGCGGGGGACACCCAACACTGAAGCTTTCTTT.

The chain links TRBV15 to TRBJ2-5; TRBD1 agrees at 7 bases. Trimming took 4 bases from V and 3 from J; bases not matched to a gene: 11. The CDR3 runs to 16 residues. CDR1 is LNHNV, CDR2 YYDKDF, per germline (reference sequence). The CDR3 DNA reads as TGTGCCACCAGCACCGACCTCGGGACAGCCAAAGAGACCCAGTACTTC. It codes for CATSTDLGTAKETQYF.

The chain is built from TRBV29-1 and TRBJ1-2, with 8 bases that match TRBD1. This CDR3 region has 13 residues. The trim removed 1 base at V and 3 bases at J, leaving 1 base unmatched. Per germline, CDR1 SQVTM and CDR2 ANQGSEA. The CDR3 sequence is CSVEAQGDYGYTF. In DNA, the CDR3 is TGCAGCGTTGAAGCACAGGGGGACTATGGCTACACCTTC.

The chain is built from TRBV19 and TRBJ1-1; D is uncertain. The CDR3 sequence is 13 residues long. V was cut by 5 bases and J by 1 base, with 8 bases left in between. CDR1 and CDR2 from the germline V gene are LNHDA and SQIVND (reference sequence). The chain's CDR3 is CASSLTENTEAFF. CDR3 bases: TGTGCCAGTAGTTTAACAGAGAACACTGAAGCTTTCTTT.

In this sample, this clone turned up a few times. This sequence joins TRBV29-1 and TRBJ2-3; no reliable D call. This CDR3 has 13 amino acids. The V gene lost 5 bases and the J gene lost 3 bases, with 12 bases spanning the gap. CDR1 is SQVTM and CDR2 is ANQGSEA in the germline V gene. For the CDR3, the DNA is TGCAGCGTTAAGGTAGCAACTACAGATACGCAGTATTTT. It codes for CSVKVATTDTQYF.